The 32 T cell receptor beta chains presented below share a single source sample, sequenced in a study of T cells after yellow fever vaccination. TCRdb processed the 5' RACE reads anew with MiXCR; each CDR3 protein has one entry. The sample yields about 350,000 distinct CDR3 sequences, 8% to 9.5% seen once. This material consisted of PBMCs, taken around 45 days after the first yellow fever vaccination. Every receptor here comes from a man aged 18 to 29 who received the YFV17D yellow fever vaccine.

This clonotype appeared many times. The chain employs TRBV20-1 and TRBJ1-1; possibly TRBD1 for D (5 bases). The ends were cut back, 0 bases at V and 10 bases at J, with 21 bases in the middle. The CDR3 sequence is 15 residues long. CDR1 is DFQATT and CDR2 is SNEGSKA in the germline V gene (reference sequence). The CDR3 region is CSARDHRQTFRGAFF. In DNA form, the CDR3 reads TGCAGTGCTAGAGATCATCGACAGACCTTTAGAGGAGCTTTCTTT.

Of note for this clonotype: The final CDR3 position lacks the conserved phenylalanine or tryptophan, pointing to a likely read error. The DNA is omitted, as the CDR3 cannot be located on it reliably, and the CDR3 follows TCRdb's listing. This chain links TRBV3-1 with TRBJ2-5; the D call in the table, TRBD2, was not verified against the DNA. The CDR3 length equals 14 residues, ends included. Germline values: CDR1 LGHDT, CDR2 YNNKEL (reference sequence). CDR3 sequence reads: CASSPTTPAGSYAY.

This clonotype was seen at least ten times. This chain links TRBV5-4 with TRBJ2-7; 9 bases line up with TRBD2. Trimming cost V 4 bases and J 4 bases; bases outside gene matches: 9. The CDR3 extends over 15 amino acids. Germline V gene lookup returns CDR1 SGHNT and CDR2 YYREEE (reference sequence). The CDR3: CASSSLTSGIYEQYV. The CDR3 nucleotides are TGTGCCAGCAGCAGCTTGACTAGCGGAATTTACGAGCAGTACGTC.

J is TRBJ2-1 and V is TRBV4-3; 10 positions match TRBD2. V was pared by 3 bases and J by 10 bases, with 15 bases of the junction left unmatched. Germline V gene data show CDR1 as LGHNA and CDR2 as YSLEER. The CDR3 is 17 amino acids. The CDR3 reads CASSQRASGSQALEQFF. The DNA of the CDR3 is TGCGCCAGCAGCCAGAGAGCTAGCGGGAGCCAGGCCCTCGAGCAGTTCTTC.

This chain joins TRBV20-1 and TRBJ2-5; TRBD2 matches at 16 bases. This CDR3 is 19 amino acids long. J was trimmed by 5 bases and V by 0 bases; bases with no gene match: 12. CDR1 is DFQATT and CDR2 is SNEGSKA in the germline V gene (reference sequence). The CDR3, as DNA: TGCAGTGCTAGAGAGCTTACGGGACTAGCGGGGGGGATTCTGGAGACCCAGTACTTC. Its translation: CSARELTGLAGGILETQYF.

In this sample, this clonotype turned up a few times. The genes are TRBV28 and TRBJ2-7; no clear D. Deletions cut 3 bases from V and 5 bases from J, with 14 bases between. The germline V gene encodes CDR1 MDHEN and CDR2 SYDVKM. The CDR3 covers 14 residues. CDR3 DNA sequence: TGTGCCAGCAGTTTCTCAGGTCTAAGGAACGAGCAGTACGTC. This translates into CASSFSGLRNEQYV.

This sequence joins TRBV7-2 and TRBJ1-6; 7 nucleotides match TRBD1. Looked up from germline, CDR1 is SGHTA and CDR2 is FQGNSA. V shed 5 bases, J shed 9 bases, and the junction held 16 bases outside the gene matches. CDR3 size: 17 residues. The CDR3 protein is CASSARMTGSLGSPLHF. DNA for the CDR3: TGTGCCAGCAGCGCGAGGATGACAGGGTCATTAGGTTCACCCCTCCACTTT.

This clonotype was observed at least ten times. This CDR3 is CASGIHRGGWDNQPQHF. CDR3 nucleotides: TGTGCCAGCGGAATCCACAGGGGAGGATGGGACAATCAGCCCCAGCATTTT. This rearrangement joins TRBV5-6 to TRBJ1-5, with 7 bases matching TRBD1. V lost 7 bases to trimming and J lost 3 bases; unmatched junction nucleotides: 16. This CDR3 comprises 17 residues. Germline-derived CDR1 and CDR2 are SGHDT and YYEEEE.

J is TRBJ1-2 and V is TRBV6-5; D may be TRBD1 (5 bases). The CDR3 loop spans 14 amino acids. The V gene lost 2 bases and the J gene lost 8 bases, with 15 bases spanning the gap. CDR1 MNHEY and CDR2 SVGAGI come from the germline V gene. The CDR3 here is CASSYGTEPWGYTF. CDR3 in DNA: TGTGCCAGCAGTTACGGGACGGAACCGTGGGGCTACACCTTC.

This clonotype was seen at least ten times. V and J are TRBV20-1 and TRBJ2-1; 8 nucleotides agree with TRBD2. The trim removed 1 base at V and 9 bases at J, leaving 5 bases unmatched. Looked up from germline, CDR1 is DFQATT and CDR2 is SNEGSKA (reference sequence). The length of the CDR3 is 13 residues. The CDR3 sequence: CSARGVSGIEQFF. The CDR3 nucleotides read TGCAGTGCTAGAGGGGTTAGCGGGATTGAGCAGTTCTTC.

V is TRBV7-9 and J is TRBJ2-5; possible D gene TRBD1, 6 bases. With 4 bases removed from V and 5 bases from J, the gap between germline ends came to 17 bases. The CDR3 covers 15 residues. Germline CDR1 reads SEHNR; CDR2 reads FQNEAQ (reference sequence). The CDR3 DNA reads TGTGCCAGCAGCTCGTACAGGGATTTAGGGGAGACCCAGTACTTC. Protein product: CASSSYRDLGETQYF.

The genes are TRBV19 and TRBJ2-3; TRBD2 agrees at 10 bases. This CDR3 has 16 residues. V lost 3 bases to trimming and J lost 1 base; unmatched junction nucleotides: 4. Germline values: CDR1 LNHDA, CDR2 SQIVND (reference sequence). This CDR3 reads CASSIAGTSGTDTQYF. The DNA for the CDR3 is TGTGCCAGTAGTATTGCCGGGACTAGCGGCACAGATACGCAGTATTTT.

This clonotype was counted only a few times. The V call is TRBV9, the J call TRBJ1-5; tentative D call: TRBD1 (5 bases). CDR1 and CDR2 (germline): SGDLS, YYNGEE. The CDR3 covers 15 residues. Trimming pared 0 bases from V and 6 bases from J, leaving 13 bases between. CDR3 amino acids: CASSVAPEGPQPQHF. DNA of the CDR3: TGTGCCAGCAGCGTAGCTCCGGAGGGGCCTCAGCCCCAGCATTTT.

This clonotype has just a few counts. The V and J genes are TRBV12-3 or TRBV12-4 and TRBJ1-1, with 7 positions matching TRBD1. CDR3 length equals 14 residues. J lost 5 bases, V lost 2 bases, and 5 bases had no gene match. Here the CDR3 reads CASSLMAGGTEAFF. The CDR3 region has the DNA TGTGCCAGCAGTTTAATGGCAGGGGGAACTGAAGCTTTCTTT.

The genes are TRBV5-1 and TRBJ1-5, with D perhaps TRBD1 (6 bases). V shed 6 bases and J shed 0 bases, with 13 bases lying between them. Germline loops: CDR1 SGHRS, CDR2 YFSETQ. The CDR3 consists of 15 residues. DNA of the CDR3: TGCGCCAGCACCGGCGGGACACTTAGCAATCAGCCCCAGCATTTT. Amino acids: CASTGGTLSNQPQHF.

This clonotype was picked up a small number of times. The chain joins TRBV6-2 or TRBV6-3 to TRBJ1-5; D ambiguous. This CDR3 contains 14 residues. Germline values: CDR1 MNHEY, CDR2 SVGEGT. Trimming pared 6 bases from V and 4 bases from J, leaving 13 bases between. This chain's CDR3 is CASSQATQNQPQHF. CDR3 DNA: TGTGCCAGCAGCCAAGCGACCCAAAATCAGCCCCAGCATTTT.

The CDR3 here is CSVSLNSDTQYF. CDR3 nucleotide sequence: TGCAGCGTTAGCTTGAATTCAGATACGCAGTATTTT. V is TRBV29-1 and J is TRBJ2-3; the D is unclear. This CDR3 is built from 12 residues. Trimming stripped 5 bases from V and 4 bases from J, with 10 bases between. Germline-derived CDR1 and CDR2 are SQVTM and ANQGSEA.

Many counts were recorded for this clonotype. V usage is TRBV15 and J usage is TRBJ2-7; maybe TRBD1 (6 bases). Trimming removed 8 bases at V and 3 bases at J, with 14 bases between. Per germline, CDR1 LNHNV and CDR2 YYDKDF (reference sequence). There are 13 residues in the CDR3. Here the CDR3 reads CATGNREIYEQYF. In nucleotides, the CDR3 is TGTGCCACCGGGAACAGGGAGATCTACGAGCAGTACTTC.

This clonotype was counted ten times or more. The J gene is TRBJ2-1, the V gene TRBV4-3; D is perhaps TRBD1 or TRBD2 (5 bases each). There are 14 residues in the CDR3. Germline CDR1 and CDR2: LGHNA and YSLEER. Trimming took 0 bases from V and 3 from J, leaving 6 bases between them. The CDR3 coding sequence is TGCGCCAGCAGCCAAGATGGGGGCTACAATGAGCAGTTCTTC. It codes for CASSQDGGYNEQFF.

This clonotype showed up many times. The chain combines TRBV9 with TRBJ2-5; D call uncertain. The CDR3 is made up of 14 amino acids. Germline CDR1 reads SGDLS; CDR2 reads YYNGEE. Trimming left V 3 bases short and J 7 bases short, with 16 bases between. CDR3 DNA: TGTGCCAGCAGCGCCACCGAGGACCCAAGGACCCAGTACTTC. Translating it yields CASSATEDPRTQYF.

V is TRBV18 and J is TRBJ1-4; 7 nucleotides align to TRBD1. J gave up 5 bases and V 4 bases, and 7 bases lay outside the gene matches. CDR1 and CDR2 (germline): KGHSH, LQKENI. The CDR3 contains 15 residues. CDR3 coding DNA: TGTGCCAGCTCACAGCCGGGACAGACCAATGAAAAACTGTTTTTT. It yields the protein CASSQPGQTNEKLFF. The full variable domain, its missing parts supplied by reference TRBV18 and TRBJ1-4, is NAGVMQNPRHLVRRRGQEARLRCSPMKGHSHVYWYRQLPEEGLKFMVYLQKENIIDESGMPKERFSAEFPKEGPSILRIQQVVRGDSAAYFCASSQPGQTNEKLFFGSGTQLSVL.

This clonotype was seen many times. The chain uses TRBV2 and TRBJ2-1; 10 nucleotides match TRBD2. The germline V gene encodes CDR1 SNHLY and CDR2 FYNNEI. The ends lost 7 bases at V and 3 bases at J; junction bases unmatched: 6. The CDR3 runs 15 residues. The CDR3 spells CASTLSGGSYNEQFF. The CDR3 DNA is TGTGCCAGCACCCTTAGCGGGGGGAGCTACAATGAGCAGTTCTTC.

The V and J genes are TRBV19 and TRBJ2-1; D is ambiguous. The CDR3 runs 13 residues. Germline CDR1 reads LNHDA; CDR2 reads SQIVND (reference sequence). V lost 6 bases, J lost 8 bases, and 14 bases lay in between. This CDR3 reads CASSLVARDEQFF. The CDR3 DNA reads as TGTGCCAGTAGCCTCGTTGCTAGGGATGAGCAGTTCTTC.

The CDR3 DNA is TGTGCCAGCAGCTCGGACAGAAACAATGAGCAGTTCTTC. This translates into CASSSDRNNEQFF. The chain links TRBV7-2 to TRBJ2-1, with D possibly TRBD1 on 6 matching bases. Germline loops: CDR1 SGHTA, CDR2 FQGNSA. The CDR3 consists of 13 residues. V was pared by 4 bases and J by 5 bases, with 9 bases between.

This clonotype was found a few times. The V and J genes are TRBV27 and TRBJ1-2; 7 bases are a match to TRBD1. The junction had 13 bases not matched to a gene; V was cut back by 4 bases and J by 8 bases. Per the germline V gene, CDR1 is MNHEY and CDR2 is SMNVEV (reference sequence). This CDR3 spans 15 amino acids. CDR3 in amino acids: CASSSGYTGAGGYTF. The CDR3 DNA sequence: TGTGCCAGCAGTTCAGGATATACAGGGGCCGGCGGCTACACCTTC.

This clonotype occurred a few times. The V and J genes are TRBV5-5 and TRBJ2-2; D is tentatively TRBD1 or TRBD2 (5 bases each). The germline gives CDR1 SGHKS, CDR2 YYEKEE (reference sequence). The CDR3 spans 14 residues. Trimming stripped 4 bases from V and 6 bases from J, with 13 bases between. In DNA form, the CDR3 reads TGTGCCAGCAGCATCCTATGGGGGTCCGGGGAGCTGTTTTTT. This translates into CASSILWGSGELFF.

J is TRBJ2-6 and V is TRBV3-1; TRBD1 might be the D (5 bases). The ends were cut back, 2 bases at V and 1 base at J, with 15 bases in the middle. The germline CDR1 and CDR2 sequences are LGHDT and YNNKEL (reference sequence). This CDR3 contains 18 residues. The DNA for the CDR3 is TGTGCCAGCAGCCAAAGGCGGCAGGGTTTTTCTGGGGCCAACGTCCTGACTTTC. This codes for CASSQRRQGFSGANVLTF.

In its sample, this clonotype was seen many times. This sequence joins TRBV5-1 and TRBJ2-7, with D unresolved. The germline CDR1 and CDR2 sequences are SGHRS and YFSETQ. The CDR3 sequence is 15 residues long. With 0 bases removed from V and 5 bases from J, the gap between germline ends came to 15 bases. The CDR3 reads CASSLGHAPSDEQYV. In nucleotides, the CDR3 is TGCGCCAGCAGCTTGGGGCACGCGCCCAGCGACGAGCAGTACGTC.

This clonotype came up a few times. The chain employs TRBV7-9 and TRBJ2-2; 8 nucleotides agree with TRBD1. From germline, CDR1 is SEHNR and CDR2 FQNEAQ (reference sequence). The CDR3 is 14 amino acids. The trim removed 5 bases at V and 5 bases at J, leaving 4 bases unmatched. In DNA, the CDR3 is TGTGCCAGCAGCACGGGACAGGAAACCGGGGAGCTGTTTTTT. This sequence encodes CASSTGQETGELFF.

The V and J genes are TRBV5-1 and TRBJ1-1; D not certain. Trimming removed 4 bases from V and 1 base from J, with 11 bases in between. The CDR3 is 14 residues long. CDR1 is SGHRS and CDR2 is YFSETQ in the germline V gene. The CDR3 is CASSPEVGNTEAFF. Here the CDR3 DNA reads TGCGCCAGCAGCCCGGAAGTGGGGAACACTGAAGCTTTCTTT.

A few counts support this clonotype. CDR3 DNA: TGTGCCAGCTTGGACTTTTCTGCTGGCAGCAATCAGCCCCAGCATTTT. This codes for CASLDFSAGSNQPQHF. The V gene is TRBV6-1, the J gene TRBJ1-5; D is unresolved. Germline V CDR1 and CDR2: MNHNS, SASEGT. V was shortened by 8 bases and J by 1 base, with 18 bases between the two germline ends. CDR3 length equals 16 residues.

The genes are TRBV20-1 and TRBJ2-3, with 16 positions matching TRBD2. The CDR3 contains 17 residues. J gave up 1 base and V 4 bases, and 5 bases lay outside the gene matches. CDR1 and CDR2 (germline): DFQATT, SNEGSKA (reference sequence). CDR3 amino acids: CSATGLAGGQGTDTQYF. The CDR3 region has the DNA TGCAGTGCTACGGGACTAGCGGGGGGGCAGGGCACAGATACGCAGTATTTT.